This TCR beta chain was observed in a study of cytomegalovirus exposure and HLA in healthy donors (dated by TCRdb to about 2017). At the level of the whole study: In an earlier analysis of around 540 of the donors, 276 Gb of sequence data and 117 million unique TCR beta sequences from about 180 million T cells were reported. An early release that covered fewer than 750 HLA-typed donors contained approximately 300 gigabases of sequencing data and about 93 million unique TCR sequences. The genetic ancestry cluster associated with self-reported Caucasian donors included approximately 85% of the 300 to 400 genotyped donors. The aim of the study was to test whether cataloging public T cell receptors could identify signatures of past pathogen exposure. The study used immunosequencing to profile the T cell repertoires of approximately 640 subjects and linked those repertoires to cytomegalovirus serostatus. A separate validation cohort of roughly 110 different subjects was used in addition to the 666-subject first cohort. To predict cytomegalovirus infection status, the study brought together high-throughput TCR immunosequencing, statistical association of individual TCRs with disease status, and machine learning. To study patterns of TCR occurrence, a later analysis re-analyzed previously published TCR beta repertoires from more than 550 donors and added high-resolution HLA genotyping. Rather than using new phenotypic data, the later analysis identified candidate immune exposures from TCR beta sequences and from how often those sequences occurred across donors. To decide whether each TCR beta V gene segment behaved as functional or pseudogenic, an earlier analysis of fewer than 750 of the donors relied on high-throughput TCR beta sequencing. Donor age, sex, ethnicity and CMV serostatus were compiled together with the repertoire data. Genome-wide SNP genotypes for about 55% of the 666 donors were used in a later genetic analysis, which treated that subset as a discovery cohort. Every repertoire in the discovery cohort had been generated on one and the same sequencing platform. HLA typing covered class I and class II loci at four-digit resolution. Typing coverage varied by locus: 629-630 donors for A, B, C, DRB1 and DQB1; under 550 for DQA1; nearly 610 for DPA1; under 490 for DPB1. Because of strong linkage in the cohort, five DR-DQ haplotypes were treated as single units for association and clustering. Among approximately 370 genotyped donors of the cohort, an average of around 250,000 unique TCR beta nucleotide sequences was sequenced per donor, of which about 20% were non-productive.

V gives up 5 bases and J gives up 1 base, and the segment between their germline ends measures 11 bases. Inclusive of the bounding cysteine and phenylalanine, the CDR3 is 14 residues long. Only the CDR3 region is kept as DNA, spanning 42 bases read in frame from base 1. CDR1 and CDR2 are drawn from the germline V gene: MNHEY, SVGAGI. The cohort was made up of 650 to 700 healthy bone marrow donors. All cohort members were sampled while nominally healthy, although unrecorded immune exposures were likely present. The donor was CMV seropositive and belonged to the group of about 290 seropositive cohort members. Each donor provided a peripheral blood sample, and peripheral blood mononuclear cells were used for TCR beta sequencing. The Qiagen DNeasy Blood Extraction Kit was used to extract genomic DNA from the blood cell samples. The count of this clone is one. No antigen is known for it. No base quality values were provided; no much bigger clone lies one nucleotide off.

The library was prepared using the immunoSEQ multiplex PCR assay. The multiplex PCR relied on a mix of 60 forward primers for TCR Vbeta segments and 13 reverse primers for TCR Jbeta segments. Amplification of the CDR3 region of rearranged TCR beta genes was performed with a multiplex PCR assay on genomic DNA. Amplified TCR beta libraries were sequenced as 87-base-pair reads on the Illumina HiSeq System. The original pipeline was this. A later analysis tallied tens of millions of unique TCR beta chains across the approximately 670 repertoires, and roughly 11 million of those chains were shared by two or more donors. Raw reads were error-corrected and collapsed into unique sequences with a nearest-neighbor algorithm that merged closely related sequences to remove PCR and sequencing errors. Alignment of CDR3 sequences to IMGT reference sequences was used to assign V, D and J gene segments. For a sequence to be retained, a match of at least six nucleotides was required to both a V gene segment and a J gene segment. Rearrangements were classified as productive when the CDR3 lacked stop codons and remained in frame with V and J, and all other rearrangements were classified as non-productive. Following IMGT convention, CDR3 was defined as the stretch from the second conserved V-encoded cysteine up to the conserved J-encoded phenylalanine. The earlier analysis of 587 of the donors excluded sequences that lacked an unambiguous match to a single V gene segment. An earlier analysis of several hundred of the donors classified V segments as functional when productive rearrangements were above 56.7% and as segregating when the standard deviation between donors was above 5%. A statistical classification framework was built to diagnose cytomegalovirus status from the catalog of TCR beta chain sequences. In a later analysis, V and J genes were assigned by comparing TCR nucleotide sequences against IMGT/GENE-DB human TR gene sequences. Using the TCRdist pipeline, a later analysis assigned CDR3 sequences along with most-parsimonious VDJ recombination scenarios. In a later analysis, every TCR beta chain was defined by the combination of its CDR3 amino acid sequence and its V-gene family, and reads without a unique V-gene family were dropped. To address suspected cross-contamination and a sequencing artifact, a later analysis removed under 600 highly shared, low-generation-probability nucleotide sequences. A later analysis calculated a clonal expansion index for each public chain from normalized within-repertoire ranks of inferred template counts. Generation probabilities in a later analysis came from a VDJ recombination model fitted to out-of-frame rearrangements, and those results were checked against IGoR. In a later analysis, hypergeometric tests were used to score TCR-TCR, TCR-HLA and TCR-CMV co-occurrence, with a repertoire-size bias correction applied to TCR pairs. To estimate false discovery rates, a later analysis permuted the HLA or CMV assignments 20 times. In a later analysis, co-occurring TCRs were grouped with DBSCAN, and TCRdist sequence similarity was added when clustering was performed within HLA-allele-positive subsets. Repertoires with fewer than 30,000 or more than 120,000 public chains were left out of co-occurrence clustering, as were about 5 repertoires with anomalous nucleotide sharing. Entries here come from immuneACCESS through TCRdb and include only in-frame sequences with V and J called. Some clones fail to appear in such tables; in the studies checked, an unresolved V gene covers under half of the shortfall, and the cause of the remainder is unknown. V, J and clone size are taken as reported in that table, and D and trimming were inferred from the DNA itself. Within this sample are approximately 53,000 clones, with about three quarters of them counted one time only. Approximately 2.5% of the sample belongs to the ten largest clones.

The study at large found these results: In vitro tests confirmed that three of the cytomegalovirus-associated TCR beta chains recognize cytomegalovirus antigens. The classifier was reported to diagnose cytomegalovirus status with high specificity and sensitivity in both the original and validation cohorts. Most TCR sequences were seen in very few donors, while some public TCRs were found in many individuals. When HLA alleles, especially DR and DQ, strongly co-occurred, TCR associations were difficult to assign to individual alleles. The authors suggested that the approach could potentially be generalized to other disease states and immunological phenotypes. Correlated functional status among segregating V segments might be attributable to linkage disequilibrium, but an unknown experimental factor could not be ruled out. The sequencing pipeline was judged likely to have produced a cluster of highly shared sequence variants as a technical artifact. In a later genetic analysis, fewer N-insertions in productive TCRs were reported among donors in an Asian-associated ancestry cluster than the approximately 670-donor mean. The cohort was sequenced for TCR beta chains only, and without alpha or paired-chain data the features that could be detected were limited. An earlier analysis of 450 to 750 of the donors showed that most TCR beta V segments appeared in productive rearrangements either about 90% or about 30% of the time, which broadly matched IMGT annotations. Because counts were too low, seventeen rarely observed V segments, including chromosome 9 orphons, were left out of the earlier analysis of approximately 500 of the donors. A later genetic analysis associated a missense DCLRE1C variant with V-gene and J-gene trimming of TCR beta chains, and an independent cohort replicated the association. Roughly uniform sequencing depth across donors was assumed in presence/absence analyses, although this assumption may not hold. In a later analysis, several top co-occurrence clusters were reported to appear linked to parvovirus B19, influenza, CMV and Epstein-Barr virus. For the cohort, immune exposure information was limited to CMV serostatus. Because the 87-base-pair reads could not distinguish some IMGT-functional V segments, including TRBV6-2 and TRBV6-3, those segments were excluded. In a later analysis, HLA-associated TCR beta chains were found to be more clonally expanded and to have lower generation probabilities than equally common non-associated chains. In the study, around 150 TCR beta chains were listed as associated with cytomegalovirus. In a later analysis, TCR association rates were found to vary across HLA loci, with the most associated TCRs seen for DRB1 alleles and the fewest for HLA-C alleles. A further reported finding was that TCR beta sequences accurately predicted the HLA-A and HLA-B alleles for most subjects in the first cohort. At a false discovery rate of 0.05, a later analysis linked some 17,000 TCR beta sequences to specific HLA alleles. Because some donors lacked HLA typing at each locus, the association tests relied only on the typed subset. A later analysis found that most CMV-associated TCR beta chains appeared HLA-restricted, with HLA associations seemingly driven largely by CMV exposure.

The source material was PBMCs. The rearrangement combines TRBV6-5 with TRBJ1-1; the D gene is perhaps TRBD1, from 6 matching bases. This TCR came from a middle-aged woman in good health and CMV-seropositive. Here the CDR3 is given as CASSTLTGNTEAFF. The nucleotide sequence is given as TGTGCCAGCAGTACCCTGACAGGGAACACTGAAGCTTTCTTT.